Presented here are 18 T cell receptor beta chains from one specimen sequenced in a study of regulatory T cells in long-lasting Graves disease. The TCR beta library used iRepertoire HTBI primers with Arm-PCR amplification of CDR3. TCRdb used MiXCR to reprocess the multiplex PCR reads, holding one entry per CDR3 protein. The profile shows about 470,000 distinct CDR3 sequences, around 20% of them singletons. Regarding time point: persistent/refractory GD, antithyroid drugs over 5 years with positive TRAb. Scientists built the TCR library using RNA that was extracted from PBMCs. Sequences were derived from peripheral blood mononuclear cells (PBMCs), sampled when the disease was refractory, from a patient treated with antithyroid drugs. These receptors were obtained from a female donor with Graves disease.

This clonotype was counted only a few times. This chain connects TRBV4-1 to TRBJ1-2; possibly TRBD1 for D (5 bases). V was cut by 1 base and J by 3 bases, with 15 bases left in between. The germline gives CDR1 MGHRA, CDR2 YSYEKL. CDR3 length: 16 residues. As DNA, the CDR3 is TGCGCCAGCAGCCAAGTTGGTGCCGGAGGGGACTATGGCTACACCTTC. Translating gives CASSQVGAGGDYGYTF.

At least ten counts were recorded for this clonotype. The V and J genes are TRBV2 and TRBJ1-1, with 9 bases lining up with TRBD1. This CDR3 contains 12 residues. V dropped 6 bases and J dropped 10; count of bases not matched to a gene: 6. Germline lookup yields CDR1 SNHLY and CDR2 FYNNEI. CDR3: CASRRDRVGAFF. The CDR3 DNA sequence: TGTGCCAGCAGACGGGACAGGGTAGGAGCTTTCTTT.

This clonotype was observed a few times. The chain recombines TRBV6-1 with TRBJ2-7; D uncertain. The germline CDR1 and CDR2 sequences are MNHNS and SASEGT. The CDR3 runs 13 residues. V gave up 7 bases and J gave up 3 bases, with 13 bases separating them. For the CDR3, the DNA is TGTGCCAGCACGTCGGCTAGTCGCTACGAGCAGTACTTC. Amino acids: CASTSASRYEQYF.

This clonotype appeared many times. This chain links TRBV7-2 with TRBJ2-7, with TRBD2 matching over 11 bases. Germline V gives CDR1 SGHTA, CDR2 FQGNSA. Unmatched junction bases numbered 10, after V lost 5 bases and J lost 4 bases. The CDR3 is 16 residues long. CDR3 loop: CASSRRTSGPLYEQYF. For the CDR3, the DNA is TGTGCCAGCAGCCGAAGGACTAGCGGGCCACTATACGAGCAGTACTTC.

The chain combines TRBV29-1 with TRBJ1-1; 8 bases fit TRBD1. The germline gives CDR1 SQVTM, CDR2 ANQGSEA. This CDR3 spans 13 amino acids. With V trimmed by 7 bases and J by 5 bases, 9 bases remained unmatched. The CDR3 is CSADRGGGTEAFF. DNA of the CDR3: TGCAGCGCAGACAGGGGAGGAGGGACTGAAGCTTTCTTT. The variable domain in full, with the rest retrieved from reference TRBV29-1 and TRBJ1-1, is SAVISQKPSRDICQRGTSLTIQCQVDSQVTMMFWYRQQPGQSLTLIATANQGSEATYESGFVIDKFPISRPNLTFSTLTVSNMSPEDSSIYLCSADRGGGTEAFFGQGTRLTVV.

This clonotype came up a few times. The CDR3 DNA reads as TGTGCCAGCAGGCCAAGGGGGACAGGGGGATCGTACACTGAAGCTTTCTTT. Encoded protein: CASRPRGTGGSYTEAFF. The V call is TRBV27, the J call TRBJ1-1; 11 bases line up with TRBD1. The CDR3 covers 17 residues. The J segment lost 3 bases and the V segment lost 6 bases, leaving 12 bases of the junction unmatched. Germline CDR1 is MNHEY and CDR2 is SMNVEV (reference sequence).

V is TRBV7-9 and J is TRBJ1-2; the D is unclear. Trimming took off 0 bases at V and 8 bases at J, with 10 bases between the two ends. The CDR3 is 13 amino acids. Per germline, CDR1 SEHNR and CDR2 FQNEAQ (reference sequence). In nucleotides, the CDR3 is TGTGCCAGCAGCTTAGCGGGAGGGAGCGGCTACACCTTC. It is translated as CASSLAGGSGYTF.

This clonotype was seen more than once but under ten times. V is TRBV28 and J is TRBJ2-1; D is possibly TRBD1 (7 bases). Germline V gene data show CDR1 as MDHEN and CDR2 as SYDVKM. CDR3 size: 14 residues. V was trimmed by 2 bases and J by 8 bases, leaving 13 bases between them. The CDR3 sequence is CASSLSGGGHEQFF. CDR3 nucleotide sequence: TGTGCCAGCAGTTTAAGCGGAGGGGGCCATGAGCAGTTCTTC. Full variable domain (remainder filled in from reference TRBV28 and TRBJ2-1): DVKVTQSSRYLVKRTGEKVFLECVQDMDHENMFWYRQDPGLGLRLIYFSYDVKMKEKGDIPEGYSVSREKKERFSLILESASTNQTSMYLCASSLSGGGHEQFFGPGTRLTVL.

This clonotype was detected only a few times. Here the CDR3 DNA reads TGTGCCTGGAGCCGGGGGAGTTCCACTGAAGCTTTCTTT. Amino acid sequence: CAWSRGSSTEAFF. This chain joins TRBV30 and TRBJ1-1; D is possibly TRBD1 (5 bases). Trimming took off 3 bases at V and 4 bases at J, with 12 bases between the two ends. The CDR3 has 13 residues. Germline-derived CDR1 and CDR2 are GTSNPN and SVGIG (reference sequence).

This clonotype was picked up many times. The V and J genes are TRBV28 and TRBJ1-5; possibly TRBD1 for D (5 bases). The CDR3 extends over 18 amino acids. The V and J ends lost 5 bases and 5 bases respectively, with 25 bases between them. Germline CDR1 is MDHEN and CDR2 is SYDVKM. DNA of the CDR3: TGTGCCAGCAGTCCAAACCACTCCCCCTTCAAGGGGTATCAGCCCCAGCATTTT. Translating it yields CASSPNHSPFKGYQPQHF.

This clonotype occurred many times. The chain joins TRBV15 to TRBJ1-2; 8 nucleotides align to TRBD1. The CDR3 length is 13 residues. Germline lookup yields CDR1 LNHNV and CDR2 YYDKDF (reference sequence). V shed 2 bases, J shed 8 bases, and the junction held 4 bases outside the gene matches. The CDR3 here is CATSRRTGSGYTF. The CDR3 nucleotides read TGTGCCACCAGCAGACGGACAGGGAGCGGCTACACCTTC.

This clonotype came up many times. The CDR3 spells CASSYGTTGRTEAFF. The CDR3 DNA sequence: TGTGCCAGCAGTTACGGCACGACAGGGCGCACTGAAGCTTTCTTT. The chain couples TRBV6-5 to TRBJ1-1; 7 bases fit TRBD1. The length of the CDR3 is 15 residues. Per germline, CDR1 MNHEY and CDR2 SVGAGI. Unmatched junction bases numbered 7, after V lost 2 bases and J lost 4 bases.

Many counts were recorded for this clonotype. The rearrangement joins TRBV27 to TRBJ2-7, with 9 bases that match TRBD1. The V and J ends lost 5 bases and 3 bases, in that order; junction bases with no gene match: 14. CDR3 length: 17 amino acids. Looked up from germline, CDR1 is MNHEY and CDR2 is SMNVEV (reference sequence). The CDR3 coding sequence is TGTGCCAGCAGTCATACCACCACAGGGGGCTTTAACTACGAGCAGTACTTC. Residues: CASSHTTTGGFNYEQYF.

At least ten counts were recorded for this clonotype. The chain is built from TRBV10-3 and TRBJ2-7; 9 nucleotides align to TRBD2. CDR3 length equals 15 residues. V was pared by 5 bases and J by 0 bases, with 5 bases of the junction left unmatched. Germline V gene lookup returns CDR1 ENHRY and CDR2 SYGVKD. The CDR3 sequence: CAISKRTSVSYEQYF. The CDR3 nucleotides are TGTGCCATCAGTAAAAGGACTAGCGTCTCCTACGAGCAGTACTTC.

Worth noting for this clonotype: A read error is possible here, since a much larger clone lies one base away. The V and J genes are TRBV12-3 or TRBV12-4 and TRBJ1-1, with a weak D call TRBD1 (5 bases). The V and J ends lost 4 bases and 4 bases respectively, with 13 bases between them. The CDR3 is made up of 14 amino acids. The CDR3 DNA sequence: TGTGCCAGCAGTTCCCGGGGCCGGGGCACTGAAGCTTTCTTT. As protein: CASSSRGRGTEAFF.

This sequence joins TRBV4-1 and TRBJ2-2; unclear D gene. This CDR3 comprises 12 residues. Germline assignment: CDR1 MGHRA and CDR2 YSYEKL. V lost 6 bases to trimming and J lost 6 bases, with 8 bases between them. The CDR3 loop is CASREVPGELFF. CDR3 sequence (DNA): TGCGCCAGCAGGGAAGTTCCCGGGGAGCTGTTTTTT.

There are many counts of this clonotype. This rearrangement joins TRBV28 to TRBJ2-7; 8 positions agree with TRBD1. V was clipped by 3 bases and J by 7 bases; unmatched bases: 11. CDR3 size: 15 residues. Germline CDR1 reads MDHEN; CDR2 reads SYDVKM. The CDR3 sequence is CASSLVGQGASEQYF. In nucleotides, the CDR3 is TGTGCCAGCAGTTTGGTAGGGCAGGGGGCGTCGGAGCAGTACTTC.

The chain couples TRBV20-1 to TRBJ1-4; D is perhaps TRBD1 (5 bases). CDR3 length equals 13 residues. Deletions cut 6 bases from V and 8 bases from J, with 16 bases between. CDR1 and CDR2 from the germline V gene are DFQATT and SNEGSKA (reference sequence). The CDR3 DNA sequence: TGCAGTGCACCCTCCGGGGGGGGGGAAAAACTGTTTTTT. It specifies CSAPSGGGEKLFF.